Each of the 22 T cell receptor beta chains below was sequenced from the same sample in a study of human T cells and chemical hapten exposure. Time point noted: patch test 1, 2 weeks after DPC sensitization. Sample treatment: therapeutic diphenylcyclopropenone sensitization with weekly scalp DPC. Via MiXCR, TCRdb re-called the RACE reads, giving one row per CDR3 protein. The repertoire holds more than 90,000 distinct CDR3 sequences, with approximately 10% as singletons. The input for sequencing was whole blood, taken in connection with sensitization to the hapten diphenylcyclopropenone (DPC). The receptors were sampled from a man aged 35-49 years with alopecia areata. Some clones in this sample may be carry-over from other donors' samples.

Many counts were recorded for this clonotype. The chain carries TRBV24-1 and TRBJ1-4, with 8 bases that match TRBD1. The CDR3 is made up of 13 amino acids. The trim removed 12 bases at V and 7 bases at J, leaving 9 bases unmatched. The germline gives CDR1 KGHDR, CDR2 SFDVKD. As DNA, the CDR3 is TGTGCCGCTACGGACAGGGCGAGTGAAAAACTGTTTTTT. It yields the protein CAATDRASEKLFF.

This chain joins TRBV5-5 and TRBJ1-2; D possibly corresponds to TRBD1 (5 bases). The V gene's germline CDR1 is SGHKS and CDR2 YYEKEE (reference sequence). The CDR3 runs 13 residues. Between the trimmed V and J ends, which lost 0 bases and 2 bases, there was a span of 5 bases. CDR3 in DNA: TGTGCCAGCAGCTTGGCAGGGAACTATGGCTACACCTTC. Amino acids: CASSLAGNYGYTF.

This clonotype was picked up many times. The V gene is TRBV4-1, the J gene TRBJ1-5; weak D call: TRBD1 (6 bases). Trimming took 1 base from V and 0 from J, leaving 10 bases between them. This CDR3 spans 16 amino acids. Germline V gene lookup returns CDR1 MGHRA and CDR2 YSYEKL. In DNA, the CDR3 is TGCGCCAGCAGCCAAGGGACAGCCGATAGCAATCAGCCCCAGCATTTT. It encodes CASSQGTADSNQPQHF.

This clonotype was observed at least ten times. The V gene is TRBV20-1, the J gene TRBJ2-3, with D possibly TRBD2 on 5 matching bases. Germline V lookup: CDR1 DFQATT, CDR2 SNEGSKA (reference sequence). V shed 6 bases and J shed 2 bases, with 9 bases lying between them. This CDR3 is built from 12 residues. The CDR3 reads CSAFDYTDTQYF. The CDR3 bases are TGCAGTGCGTTCGACTACACAGATACGCAGTATTTT.

This clonotype was picked up a small number of times. The chain combines TRBV5-6 with TRBJ2-3; D perhaps matches TRBD1 (6 bases). V lost 2 bases and J lost 6, with 13 bases in between. CDR1 and CDR2 (germline): SGHDT, YYEEEE. CDR3 length: 14 amino acids. The CDR3 protein is CASSLVQGPDTQYF. In DNA, the CDR3 is TGTGCCAGCAGCTTAGTACAGGGCCCCGATACGCAGTATTTT.

In this sample, this clonotype turned up many times. The rearrangement uses TRBV11-3 and TRBJ1-1; no clear D gene. The CDR3 runs 12 residues. Trimming removed 3 bases at V and 5 bases at J, with 7 bases between. Germline-derived CDR1 and CDR2 are SGHNT and YENEEA. Here the CDR3 DNA reads TGTGCCAGCAGCTTGGAGAAGACTGAAGCTTTCTTT. Its translation: CASSLEKTEAFF.

This clonotype was detected a few times. The chain employs TRBV4-3 and TRBJ2-2, with D hard to call. CDR1 and CDR2 from the germline V gene are LGHNA and YSLEER. The CDR3 consists of 16 residues. V lost 3 bases and J lost 0, with 11 bases in between. This chain's CDR3 is CASSQFVTANTGELFF. CDR3 coding DNA: TGCGCCAGCAGCCAGTTCGTTACAGCGAACACCGGGGAGCTGTTTTTT.

CDR3 residues: CASSELGSYEQYV. CDR3 nucleotides: TGTGCCAGCAGTGAGTTAGGCAGCTACGAGCAGTACGTC. The genes are TRBV6-1 and TRBJ2-7; D gene uncertain. CDR1 is MNHNS and CDR2 is SASEGT in the germline V gene. The CDR3 runs to 13 residues. Trimming took 3 bases from V and 3 from J, leaving 9 bases between them.

The table lists this clonotype with a few counts. V gene TRBV6-6 combines with J gene TRBJ1-2; D is unresolved. V lost 4 bases and J 4 bases, leaving 13 bases between the germline ends. CDR1 MNHNY and CDR2 SVGAGI come from the germline V gene (reference sequence). This CDR3 is built from 14 residues. CDR3 sequence: CASSLTETSYGYTF. CDR3 DNA sequence: TGTGCCAGCAGTTTAACAGAGACATCCTATGGCTACACCTTC.

The sample holds many counts of this clonotype. This CDR3 reads CSVLSNEKLFF. CDR3 sequence (DNA): TGCAGCGTTTTAAGTAATGAAAAACTGTTTTTT. V usage is TRBV29-1 and J usage is TRBJ1-4; no definite D call. V lost 5 bases and J 4 bases, leaving 5 bases between the germline ends. Germline assignment: CDR1 SQVTM and CDR2 ANQGSEA. This CDR3 is 11 amino acids long.

This clonotype was observed at least ten times. The V and J genes are TRBV7-6 and TRBJ2-5; 8 bases match TRBD2. CDR3 size: 16 residues. The ends lost 5 bases at V and 1 base at J; junction bases unmatched: 9. The germline V gene has CDR1 SGHVS and CDR2 FNYEAQ. Here the CDR3 DNA reads TGTGCCAGCAGCCATCGGATAGCGGGGTCCCAAGAGACCCAGTACTTC. Translated, it gives CASSHRIAGSQETQYF.

The chain has TRBV12-5 and TRBJ2-1, with 13 bases aligning to TRBD2. The CDR3 consists of 16 residues. In germline, CDR1 is LGHNT, CDR2 FRNRAP. J was trimmed by 5 bases and V by 8 bases; bases with no gene match: 9. CDR3 amino acids: CASSLGTSGTDNEQFF. CDR3 DNA: TGTGCTAGTTCACTGGGGACTAGCGGGACAGACAATGAGCAGTTCTTC.

The chain's CDR3 is CASSSGTSGSSGELFF. The CDR3 DNA reads as TGTGCCAGCAGCTCTGGGACTAGCGGGAGTTCCGGGGAGCTGTTTTTT. The chain uses TRBV7-9 and TRBJ2-2; 14 bases are a match to TRBD2. The germline V gene encodes CDR1 SEHNR and CDR2 FQNEAQ (reference sequence). CDR3 length: 16 residues. Trimming removed 4 bases from V and 6 bases from J; junction bases left unmatched: 4.

This clonotype appeared a few times. The chain couples TRBV5-4 to TRBJ2-5, with a weak D call TRBD2 (6 bases). Germline V gene sequence: CDR1 SGHNT, CDR2 YYREEE (reference sequence). The CDR3 runs to 13 residues. Trimming removed 0 bases at V and 5 bases at J, with 8 bases between. CDR3: CASSLGTTETQYF. The CDR3 nucleotides are TGTGCCAGCAGCTTGGGGACTACGGAGACCCAGTACTTC.

In its sample, this clonotype was seen a few times. This chain connects TRBV25-1 to TRBJ2-7; 10 bases are a match to TRBD1. Germline trimming cut 5 bases from V and 3 bases from J; bases unmatched to any gene: 4. Germline V gene data show CDR1 as MGHDK and CDR2 as SYGVNS. This CDR3 is 14 amino acids long. Written as DNA, the CDR3 is TGTGCCAGCAGTTCGGACAGGGGGGGCTACGAGCAGTACTTC. As protein: CASSSDRGGYEQYF.

The chain combines TRBV28 with TRBJ2-3; a weak D match, TRBD2 (5 bases). Deletions cut 6 bases from V and 14 bases from J, with 15 bases between. Looked up from germline, CDR1 is MDHEN and CDR2 is SYDVKM. The CDR3 loop spans 11 amino acids. The CDR3 nucleotides read TGTGCCAGCAGCCCGGGGATTGGTTGGTATTTT. Translating gives CASSPGIGWYF.

As DNA, the CDR3 is TGTGCCAGCAGTTCGAGAGCCCCGGAGACCCAGTACTTC. Residues: CASSSRAPETQYF. V gene TRBV12-3 or TRBV12-4 combines with J gene TRBJ2-5; D not resolved. V was cut by 4 bases and J by 5 bases, with 11 bases left in between. The CDR3 contains 13 residues.

V gene TRBV2 combines with J gene TRBJ2-3, with unresolved D. Germline V lookup: CDR1 SNHLY, CDR2 FYNNEI. The CDR3 contains 15 residues. V was shortened by 4 bases and J by 2 bases, with 13 bases between the two germline ends. Written as DNA, the CDR3 is TGTGCCAGCAGTGTTCCCAGACTCTCCACAGATACGCAGTATTTT. This encodes CASSVPRLSTDTQYF. Full variable domain (missing parts from reference TRBV2 and TRBJ2-3): EPEVTQTPSHQVTQMGQEVILRCVPISNHLYFYWYRQILGQKVEFLVSFYNNEISEKSEIFDDQFSVERPDGSNFTLKIRSTKLEDSAMYFCASSVPRLSTDTQYFGPGTRLTVL.

This chain joins TRBV5-4 and TRBJ2-5, with D perhaps assigned TRBD1 or TRBD2 (5 bases each). From germline, CDR1 is SGHNT and CDR2 YYREEE (reference sequence). CDR3 length: 14 residues. Trimming removed 5 bases from V and 3 bases from J, with 14 bases in between. CDR3 protein: CASRPGPAEETQYF. CDR3 DNA: TGTGCCAGCAGGCCGGGACCGGCGGAAGAGACCCAGTACTTC.

The chain combines TRBV20-1 with TRBJ2-3; D not resolved. The germline CDR1 and CDR2 sequences are DFQATT and SNEGSKA (reference sequence). This CDR3 comprises 13 residues. Between the trimmed V and J ends, which lost 2 bases and 4 bases, there was a span of 10 bases. The CDR3 region is CSARRRAPDTQYF. CDR3 sequence (DNA): TGCAGTGCTAGACGAAGGGCCCCAGATACGCAGTATTTT.

The chain recombines TRBV27 with TRBJ2-3, with 12 bases identical to TRBD2. With V trimmed by 6 bases and J by 5 bases, 9 bases remained unmatched. CDR1 is MNHEY, CDR2 SMNVEV, per germline (reference sequence). CDR3 size: 16 residues. The CDR3 region has the DNA TGTGCCAGCAGCTCGCGACTAGCGGGAGAGCAAGATACGCAGTATTTT. Its translation is CASSSRLAGEQDTQYF.

This rearrangement joins TRBV24-1 to TRBJ2-1, with no clear D. The ends were cut back, 4 bases at V and 0 bases at J, with 9 bases in the middle. The germline gives CDR1 KGHDR, CDR2 SFDVKD. The CDR3 totals 15 residues. The CDR3 here is CATSEGFASYNEQFF. DNA for the CDR3: TGTGCCACCAGTGAGGGGTTCGCCTCCTACAATGAGCAGTTCTTC.